This T cell receptor (beta chain) was identified during a study of T-cell reconstitution after alpha-beta-depleted transplantation in children. Whole-study results and caveats: T-cell counts and diversity were attributed mostly to newly produced T cells one year after transplant. Approximately two months post-transplant, alpha-beta T cells reportedly originated from several hundred expanded graft clones. The origin of high day-60 TCRbeta diversity in some patients lay in surviving recipient T cells and thymic progenitors.

Molecular barcoding with unique molecular identifiers was used for the TCRbeta library. Using its own MiXCR run on the PCR reads, TCRdb lists one record per CDR3 protein. The repertoire consists of 150,000 to 200,000 distinct CDR3 sequences, with about 6% occurring once and the leading ten covering around 4.1%. This clonotype has a count of ten or more. Its antigen is currently unknown. The CDR3 loop spans 15 amino acids. V lost 0 bases and J lost 3, with 14 bases in between. Germline CDR1 DFQATT, CDR2 SNEGSKA (reference sequence). The sequence was obtained from a girl under three years old with combined immunodeficiency, due to receive a stem cell transplant. The material sequenced was PBMCs, taken before TCRalphabeta/CD19-depleted stem cell transplant. This chain joins TRBV20-1 and TRBJ2-5; a weak D match, TRBD2 (6 bases). CDR3 nucleotides: TGCAGTGCTAGAGATTTTAAAAGGACTAAAGAGACCCAGTACTTC. Translation: CSARDFKRTKETQYF.